The 9 T cell receptor beta chains below were found in one sample sequenced in a study of T cells in Graves' hyperthyroidism and ophthalmopathy. Amplified TCR beta CDR3 regions derived from RNA transcripts. TCR CDR3 underwent first-round RT-PCR with the HTBI primer set. TCRdb analysed the multiplex PCR reads with MiXCR anew, one entry per CDR3 protein. The sample has 200,000 to 250,000 distinct CDR3 sequences, roughly 17% seen once. Sequencing input: blood. The receptors shown here come from a woman under 30 with Graves' ophthalmopathy.

For this clonotype: This may stem from a read error, because a much larger clone lies one nucleotide away. The J gene is TRBJ2-7, the V gene TRBV28; D is unclear. CDR1 is MDHEN and CDR2 is SYDVKM in the germline V gene. This CDR3 is built from 12 residues. The CDR3 is CACSPHIYEQYF. The DNA of the CDR3 is TGTGCCTGCAGTCCCCACATCTACGAGCAGTACTTC.

This clonotype was seen many times. The chain carries TRBV11-2 and TRBJ1-5; D is unresolved. This CDR3 is 13 amino acids long. Germline CDR1 reads SGHAT; CDR2 reads FQNNGV. The ends were cut back, 1 base at V and 7 bases at J, with 8 bases in the middle. The CDR3, as DNA: TGTGCCAGCAGCTTAGGAGTGGGACAGCCCCAGCATTTT. Its translation: CASSLGVGQPQHF. Drawing the rest from reference TRBV11-2 and TRBJ1-5, the complete variable domain is EAGVAQSPRYKIIEKRQSVAFWCNPISGHATLYWYQQILGQGPKLLIQFQNNGVVDDSQLPKDRFSAERLKGVDSTLKIQPAKLEDSAVYLCASSLGVGQPQHFGDGTRLSIL.

This clonotype was recorded many times. The rearrangement joins TRBV7-2 to TRBJ2-5; D unresolved. This CDR3 contains 14 residues. Looked up from germline, CDR1 is SGHTA and CDR2 is FQGNSA. V gave up 5 bases and J gave up 1 base, with 11 bases separating them. CDR3 sequence (DNA): TGTGCCAGCAGCCCGTCCAGAGTCCAAGAGACCCAGTACTTC. Amino acid sequence: CASSPSRVQETQYF.

This chain uses TRBV6-5 with TRBJ2-3; D is undetermined. This CDR3 comprises 17 residues. Between the trimmed V and J ends, which lost 0 bases and 0 bases, there was a span of 13 bases. Per the germline V gene, CDR1 is MNHEY and CDR2 is SVGAGI. The CDR3 sequence: CASSYSVRRVSTDTQYF. Written as DNA, the CDR3 is TGTGCCAGCAGTTACTCGGTCAGACGGGTAAGCACAGATACGCAGTATTTT.

The sample holds many counts of this clonotype. The V gene is TRBV7-2, the J gene TRBJ2-2; D not certain. V was trimmed by 3 bases and J by 2 bases, leaving 7 bases between them. The CDR3 is made up of 14 amino acids. Germline CDR1 and CDR2: SGHTA and FQGNSA. DNA of the CDR3: TGTGCCAGCAGCTTTGCAGGAAACACCGGGGAGCTGTTTTTT. This translates into CASSFAGNTGELFF. The full variable domain, in which reference TRBV7-2 and TRBJ2-2 provide the parts outside the CDR3, is GAGVSQSPSNKVTEKGKDVELRCDPISGHTALYWYRQSLGQGLEFLIYFQGNSAPDKSGLPSDRFSAERTGGSVSTLTIQRTQQEDSAVYLCASSFAGNTGELFFGEGSRLTVL.

This clonotype has at least ten counts. The chain is built from TRBV25-1 and TRBJ1-1; D not certain. Trimming shortened V by 6 bases and J by 0 bases, and 8 bases separated the two germline ends. Per germline, CDR1 MGHDK and CDR2 SYGVNS. The CDR3 contains 13 residues. The CDR3 DNA follows: TGTGCCAGCAGGGACGGGTTGAACACTGAAGCTTTCTTT. It specifies CASRDGLNTEAFF.

In its sample, this clonotype was seen many times. V is TRBV6-1 and J is TRBJ2-4, with D maybe TRBD1 (5 bases). The V gene's germline CDR1 is MNHNS and CDR2 SASEGT. The CDR3 has 17 residues. Trimming took off 3 bases at V and 0 bases at J, with 15 bases between the two ends. The CDR3 DNA sequence: TGTGCCAGCAGTGAGGCGATGACAGTTCTAGCCAAAAACATTCAGTACTTC. This codes for CASSEAMTVLAKNIQYF.

This clonotype showed up many times. The chain combines TRBV19 with TRBJ2-2; 8 bases map to TRBD1. The CDR3 consists of 17 residues. With 3 bases clipped from V and 6 bases from J, the junction kept 12 bases outside the gene matches. Germline V gene sequence: CDR1 LNHDA, CDR2 SQIVND (reference sequence). The CDR3 DNA reads TGTGCCAGTAGTATCGGCCGGGACAGGATACCTCCCGGGGAGCTGTTTTTT. It specifies CASSIGRDRIPPGELFF.

The table lists this clonotype with many counts. The chain is built from TRBV28 and TRBJ2-3; 10 bases are shared with TRBD1. Trimming cost V 3 bases and J 2 bases; bases outside gene matches: 11. The CDR3 runs 18 residues. Per the germline V gene, CDR1 is MDHEN and CDR2 is SYDVKM. The CDR3 region is CASSFSSLGQGFTDTQYF. CDR3 nucleotide sequence: TGTGCCAGCAGTTTTTCGTCTTTGGGACAGGGGTTCACAGATACGCAGTATTTT.